This TCR beta chain was profiled in a study of early T cells in non-severe SARS-CoV-2 infection. The overall study: Sequenced bulk RNA came from whole blood that was unsorted, and chains were unpaired. Study conclusions and caveats: Comparison of clonotypes with VDJdb favored anti-spike CD8 responses while missing private and CD4 specificities.

In the library, individual cDNA molecules carried attached unique molecular identifiers. In TCRdb, the 5' RACE reads were re-called with MiXCR into one record per CDR3 protein. Of some 67,000 distinct CDR3 sequences listed, under 15% are singletons. The trim removed 5 bases at V and 6 bases at J, leaving 13 bases unmatched. The CDR3 has 15 residues. Germline V gene sequence: CDR1 SGHNT, CDR2 YYREEE (reference sequence). This clonotype was detected a few times. Its antigen is not identified. The chain couples TRBV5-4 to TRBJ2-7, with 8 bases matching TRBD1. This sequence was found in an adult who was a healthcare worker with PCR-confirmed SARS-CoV-2 infection or an uninfected control (not recorded which). Material: whole blood. For the CDR3, the DNA is TGTGCCAGCAGTTCAGGGGGCCACACCCCCGGCGAGCAGTACTTC. Protein sequence: CASSSGGHTPGEQYF.